Listed below are T cell receptor beta chains from one sample, sequenced in a study of cytomegalovirus exposure and HLA in healthy donors. This table comes from immunoSEQ multiplex PCR, and its TCRdb copy is limited to in-frame clones, with some not included. The sample carries about 48,000 clones, roughly 88% recorded once. Sequenced input: PBMCs. The receptors originated from a woman in her twenties or thirties in good health and CMV-seronegative. Each CDR3 is given with its conserved first and last residue. The D gene is left open where the match is weak. Clone size appears in some rows only: once, few, many, or a class for an expanded clone.

V gene	clone size	J gene	D gene	CDR3 DNA	CDR3 protein
TRBV10-2	NA	TRBJ2-7	NA	TGCGCCAGCAAAACAGCAGCCTCCTACGAGCAGTACTTC	CASKTAASYEQYF
TRBV5-6	NA	TRBJ1-3	NA	TGTGCCAGCAGCCCAACGGCGGGAGGAAGCGGAAACACCATATATTTT	CASSPTAGGSGNTIYF
TRBV30	NA	TRBJ2-3	NA	TGTGCCTGGAGTGTCCCAGCGAGCGTAGATACGCAGTATTTT	CAWSVPASVDTQYF
TRBV27	NA	TRBJ1-2	TRBD1	TGTGCCAGCAGAAAAACAGGGGGCGCGACCGGCTACACCTTC	CASRKTGGATGYTF
TRBV7-3	NA	TRBJ1-1	NA	TGTGCCAGCAGCTCTCAGGGGAACACTGAAGCTTTCTTT	CASSSQGNTEAFF
TRBV27	NA	TRBJ2-1	TRBD2	TGTGCCAGCAGTTTTAGCGGGAGTTCCTACAATGAGCAGTTCTTC	CASSFSGSSYNEQFF
TRBV10-3	NA	TRBJ2-1	TRBD2	TGTGCCATCAGTGAAGCCCCACGGACTAGCGGGAGGGCGAGTGAGCAGTTCTTC	CAISEAPRTSGRASEQFF
TRBV11-1	NA	TRBJ2-6	NA	TGTGCCAGCAGCTTATTCACAGGGGAGGCCTCTGGGGCCAACGTCCTGACTTTC	CASSLFTGEASGANVLTF
TRBV6-1	NA	TRBJ2-1	TRBD1	TGTGCCAGCTGCTCCGGGACAGCAGACAATGAGCAGTTCTTC	CASCSGTADNEQFF
TRBV27	once	TRBJ2-3	TRBD2	TGTGCCAGCAGGCCGGGACTAGTCACAGATACGCAGTATTTT	CASRPGLVTDTQYF
TRBV27	NA	TRBJ1-5	NA	TGTGCCAGCAGCTACGACGGGAATAGCAATCAGCCCCAGCATTTT	CASSYDGNSNQPQHF
TRBV7-2	once	TRBJ2-7	TRBD2	TGTGCCAGCAGCGGAAAGACTAGCGGGTCCCCCTACGAGCAGTACTTC	CASSGKTSGSPYEQYF
TRBV28	few	TRBJ2-3	TRBD1	TGTGCCAGCAGTCCCCGGACAGGGTTGCCAGATACGCAGTATTTT	CASSPRTGLPDTQYF
TRBV10-3	NA	TRBJ1-2	NA	TGTGCCATCAGTGAGTCGAATACAGGCACCACCAACTATGGCTACACCTTC	CAISESNTGTTNYGYTF
TRBV5-1	NA	TRBJ2-7	TRBD2	TGCGCCAGCAGCTTGGGACTAGCGGGAGACTACGAGCAGTACTTC	CASSLGLAGDYEQYF
TRBV11-2	NA	TRBJ1-3	NA	TGTGCCAGCAGCTTAGAGGTACAGAGGGTGGCCATATATTTT	CASSLEVQRVAIYF
TRBV11-2	NA	TRBJ2-7	NA	TGTGCCAGCAGCTCCGGGACGGGAGACGAGCAGTACTTC	CASSSGTGDEQYF
TRBV2	NA	TRBJ1-2	NA	TGTGCCAGCAGTGAATCCAGTAACTATGGCTACACCTTC	CASSESSNYGYTF
TRBV28	NA	TRBJ1-2	NA	TGTGCCAGCAGTCCCCACCCGAGACAGGATTATGGCTACACCTTC	CASSPHPRQDYGYTF
TRBV9	NA	TRBJ2-7	NA	TGTGCCAGCAGCCCGTTCTTGGGCGCCTACGAGCAGTACTTC	CASSPFLGAYEQYF
TRBV28	NA	TRBJ2-1	NA	TGTGCCAGCTGGAGGACAGCGGGATACAATGAGCAGTTCTTC	CASWRTAGYNEQFF
TRBV30	once	TRBJ1-4	TRBD1	TGTGCCTGGAACCCGGGACAGGGGGCGAATGAAAAACTGTTTTTT	CAWNPGQGANEKLFF
TRBV27	NA	TRBJ2-7	NA	TGTGCCAGCAGTTCTCGACTTGATGCCTACGAGCAGTACTTC	CASSSRLDAYEQYF
TRBV5-1	NA	TRBJ1-1	TRBD1	TGCGCCAGCAGCTTGGAACTGGGACAGGAAGGGGGTGCTGGAGCTTTCTTT	CASSLELGQEGGAGAFF
TRBV6-4	NA	TRBJ1-2	TRBD1	TGTGCCAGCCAAAGAGAACCGGGACAGGGACCAGGTGGCTACACCTTC	CASQREPGQGPGGYTF
TRBV5-4	once	TRBJ2-5	TRBD1	TGTGCCAGCAGCTTGGGGGGACAGCAAGAGACCCAGTACTTC	CASSLGGQQETQYF
TRBV6-1	NA	TRBJ2-7	TRBD2	TGTGCCAGCAGTGTAAAACCGGGACTAGCATCGTACGAGCAGTACTTC	CASSVKPGLASYEQYF
TRBV6-1	NA	TRBJ1-2	NA	TGTGCCAGCAGAGGACAGTCATATGGCTACACCTTC	CASRGQSYGYTF
TRBV21-1	NA	TRBJ2-3	NA	TGTGCCAGCAGCCCCCTGGGCGGGTCTAGCACAGATACGCAGTATTTT	CASSPLGGSSTDTQYF
TRBV18	NA	TRBJ2-7	TRBD1	TGTGCCAGCTCACCACCGTCGGACAGGACATTACAGTACTTC	CASSPPSDRTLQYF
TRBV4-3	NA	TRBJ2-7	NA	TGCGCCAGCAGCCAAGATCGCACGGGAGTTTATGTGCAGTACTTC	CASSQDRTGVYVQYF
TRBV11-2	NA	TRBJ1-1	NA	TGTGCCAGCAGCTTAGAAGCGGTGTTACCTGAAGCTTTCTTT	CASSLEAVLPEAFF
TRBV2	NA	TRBJ2-7	NA	TGTGCCAGCAGTGATCGTAGTTGGCAACCTGGAGGCTCCGAGCAGTACTTC	CASSDRSWQPGGSEQYF
TRBV9	once	TRBJ2-3	NA	TGTGCCAGCAGCGTGAGCCGCCGCACAGATACGCAGTATTTT	CASSVSRRTDTQYF
TRBV5-1	NA	TRBJ2-7	NA	TGCGCCAGCAGCTTCCACGGGGGGCCCCCCTACGAGCAGTACTTC	CASSFHGGPPYEQYF
TRBV28	NA	TRBJ2-7	NA	TGTGCCAGCAGTTTTATAAGGGAGGTAGAGCAGTACTTC	CASSFIREVEQYF
TRBV28	NA	TRBJ1-1	NA	TGTGCCAGCAGTTCCCCCCGGGGGATAGGCACTGAAGCTTTCTTT	CASSSPRGIGTEAFF
TRBV27	NA	TRBJ1-1	TRBD1	TGTGCCAGCAGTTCCAGACAGGGGGCCCGCCTTATAAGCACTGAAGCTTTCTTT	CASSSRQGARLISTEAFF
TRBV11-2	once	TRBJ2-2	TRBD2	TGTGCCAGCAGCTCGCCCAGGCGGGAGGCCGGGGAGCTGTTTTTT	CASSSPRREAGELFF
TRBV28	few	TRBJ2-4	TRBD2	TGTGCCAGCAGCCCGGGGGGGCAGGGCTTTATTCAGTACTTC	CASSPGGQGFIQYF
TRBV9	NA	TRBJ2-3	NA	TGTGCCAGCAGCCCCCACACAGATACGCAGTATTTT	CASSPHTDTQYF
TRBV10-1	NA	TRBJ2-7	TRBD2	TGCGCCAGGAGATCTAGCGGGAGATCATACGAGCAGTACTTC	CARRSSGRSYEQYF
TRBV6-5	once	TRBJ1-1	NA	TGTGCCAGCAGTTTGACATCGAACACTGAAGCTTTCTTT	CASSLTSNTEAFF
TRBV19	NA	TRBJ1-1	TRBD1	TGTGCCAGTAGGGACAGGGAAGAGACTGAAGCTTTCTTT	CASRDREETEAFF
TRBV9	NA	TRBJ2-1	TRBD2	TGTGCCAGCAGCCCCACTAGCGGGCCCTACAATGAGCAGTTCTTC	CASSPTSGPYNEQFF
TRBV7-3	NA	TRBJ2-4	NA	TGTGCCAGCAGCGCAGTGTCGGGGGACGCCAAAAACATTCAGTACTTC	CASSAVSGDAKNIQYF
TRBV6-1	few	TRBJ1-3	NA	TGTGCCAGCAGTGACAAGCGGAGCTCTGGAAACACCATATATTTT	CASSDKRSSGNTIYF
TRBV5-1	NA	TRBJ2-7	TRBD1	TGCGCCAGCAGCTTGGGAGGGGGCATCATCTACGAGCAGTACTTC	CASSLGGGIIYEQYF
TRBV4-1	NA	TRBJ1-3	NA	TGCGCCAGCAGCCAAGACCCGGGACTGTCCTCTGGAAACACCATATATTTT	CASSQDPGLSSGNTIYF
TRBV15	NA	TRBJ1-5	NA	TGTGCCACCAGCAGGTCCACCAGGACAGCGTTTAATCAGCCCCAGCATTTT	CATSRSTRTAFNQPQHF